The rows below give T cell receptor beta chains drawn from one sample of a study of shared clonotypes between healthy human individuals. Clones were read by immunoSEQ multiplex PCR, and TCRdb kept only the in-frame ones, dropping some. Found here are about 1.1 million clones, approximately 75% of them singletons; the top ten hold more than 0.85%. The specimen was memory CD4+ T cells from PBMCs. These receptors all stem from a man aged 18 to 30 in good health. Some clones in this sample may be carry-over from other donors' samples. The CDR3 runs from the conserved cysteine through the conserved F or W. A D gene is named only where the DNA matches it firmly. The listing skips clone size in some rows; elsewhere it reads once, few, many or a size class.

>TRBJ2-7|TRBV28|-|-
CASSLYLTGSYEQYF
TGTGCCAGCAGTTTATACCTGACAGGATCCTACGAGCAGTACTTC
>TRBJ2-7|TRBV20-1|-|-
CSALTRYEQYF
TGCAGTGCGCTGACCCGATACGAGCAGTACTTC
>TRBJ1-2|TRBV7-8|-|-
CASSPWQPDNYGYTF
TGTGCCAGCAGCCCGTGGCAGCCTGACAACTATGGCTACACCTTC
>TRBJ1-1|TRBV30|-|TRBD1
CAWSPPQRQGPEGPVNTEAFF
TGTGCCTGGAGTCCCCCTCAGAGACAGGGTCCAGAGGGACCTGTGAACACTGAAGCTTTCTTT
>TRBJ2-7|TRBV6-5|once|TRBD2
CASSYGSSGSIYEQYF
TGTGCCAGCAGTTACGGGTCTAGCGGGAGTATCTACGAGCAGTACTTC
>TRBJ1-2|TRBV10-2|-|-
CASSDTTYPGHGYTF
TGCGCCAGCAGTGATACGACATATCCCGGCCATGGCTACACCTTC
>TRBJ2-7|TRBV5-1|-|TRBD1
CASSFGQEAIYEQYF
TGCGCCAGCAGCTTTGGACAGGAGGCCATCTACGAGCAGTACTTC
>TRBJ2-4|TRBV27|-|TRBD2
CASIPSGGNIQYF
TGTGCCAGCATCCCCTCCGGGGGGAACATTCAGTACTTC
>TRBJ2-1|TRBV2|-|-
CATQGTSYNEQFF
TGTGCCACCCAGGGGACCTCCTACAATGAGCAGTTCTTC
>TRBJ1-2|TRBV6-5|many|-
CASSPPGGVRSGYTF
TGTGCCAGCAGCCCCCCTGGAGGGGTTCGGTCGGGCTACACCTTC
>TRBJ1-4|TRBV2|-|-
CAGTPRGENPTNEKLFF
TGTGCCGGTACCCCCAGGGGCGAAAACCCAACTAATGAAAAACTGTTTTTT
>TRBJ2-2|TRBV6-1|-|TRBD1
CASKGQGGVGELFF
TGTGCCAGCAAGGGACAGGGGGGAGTCGGGGAGCTGTTTTTT
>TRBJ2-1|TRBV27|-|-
CASSIQPFGEQFF
TGTGCCAGCAGTATCCAGCCTTTTGGTGAGCAGTTCTTC
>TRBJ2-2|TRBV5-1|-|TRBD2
CASSLASSGNTGELFF
TGCGCCAGCAGCTTGGCTTCTAGCGGGAACACCGGGGAGCTGTTTTTT
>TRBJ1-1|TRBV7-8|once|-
CASSILGGDTEAFF
TGTGCCAGCAGCATTTTGGGCGGAGACACTGAAGCTTTCTTT
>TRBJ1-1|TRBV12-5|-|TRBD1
CASGRPGQGAQKAFF
TGTGCTAGTGGCAGACCGGGACAGGGGGCGCAAAAAGCTTTCTTT
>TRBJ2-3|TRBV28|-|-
CASSFLGADTQYF
TGTGCCAGCAGTTTTTTGGGGGCAGATACGCAGTATTTT
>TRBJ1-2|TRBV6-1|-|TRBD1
CASSEGTGYGYTF
TGTGCCAGCAGTGAAGGGACAGGGTATGGCTACACCTTC
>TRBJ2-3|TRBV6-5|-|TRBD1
CASSPGQATDTQYF
TGTGCCAGCAGTCCGGGACAGGCCACAGATACGCAGTATTTT
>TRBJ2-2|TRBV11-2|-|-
CASSFRSEGTGELFF
TGTGCCAGCAGCTTTAGGAGCGAGGGCACCGGGGAGCTGTTTTTT
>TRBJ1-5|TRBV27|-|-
CASSFPPGACWGQPQHF
TGTGCCAGCAGTTTCCCCCCCGGGGCATGCTGGGGTCAGCCCCAGCATTTT
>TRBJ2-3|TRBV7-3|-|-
CASRTSGSDTQYF
TGTGCCAGCAGGACGTCGGGATCAGATACGCAGTATTTT
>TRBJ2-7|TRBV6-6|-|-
CASSYSGDSYEQYF
TGTGCCAGCAGTTACTCGGGCGACTCCTACGAGCAGTACTTC
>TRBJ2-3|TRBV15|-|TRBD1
CATSRGQGDTDTQYF
TGTGCCACCAGCAGAGGGCAGGGGGACACAGATACGCAGTATTTT
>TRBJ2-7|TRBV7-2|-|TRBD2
CASSYREGEYEQYF
TGTGCCAGCAGCTACCGGGAGGGCGAATACGAGCAGTACTTC
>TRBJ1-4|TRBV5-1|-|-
CASRSQGGEKLFF
TGCGCCAGCAGAAGCCAGGGAGGCGAAAAACTGTTTTTT
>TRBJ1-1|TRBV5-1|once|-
CASSVQGQGTEAFF
TGCGCCAGCAGCGTCCAGGGTCAGGGCACTGAAGCTTTCTTT
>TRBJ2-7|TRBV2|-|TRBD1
CASRLDRPPTYEQYF
TGTGCCAGCAGGCTGGACAGGCCGCCGACCTACGAGCAGTACTTC